The rows below give T cell receptor beta chains drawn from one sample of a study of vaccination and CD4 T cells after COVID-19. These receptors have no known antigen. TCRdb re-analysed the PCR reads in MiXCR, keeping a single row per CDR3 protein. In the table there are 15,000 to 18,000 distinct CDR3 sequences, around 48% of which are singletons. The sample in question was CD4+ T cells from blood, cultured in vitro, obtained before SARS-CoV-2 vaccination. The receptor set was obtained from a human donor who had recovered from COVID-19. Each CDR3 is given with its conserved first and last residue. A D gene is named only where the DNA matches it firmly. Some rows mark clone size as missing; the rest say once, few, many or name a class of expanded clone.

size,D,V,J,DNA,CDR3
few,TRBD2,TRBV20-1,TRBJ2-4,TGCAGTGCTAGAGGGGCTAGCGGGAGGGGGAAAGGGGACATTCAGTACTTC,CSARGASGRGKGDIQYF
few,-,TRBV28,TRBJ1-3,TGTGCCAGCCTTCCCATCAGACATTACTCTGGAAACACCATATATTTT,CASLPIRHYSGNTIYF
-,-,TRBV7-8,TRBJ1-6,TGTGCCAGCAGCTTGAGGGACATGGGGCCTAATAATTCACCCCTCCACTTT,CASSLRDMGPNNSPLHF
few,-,TRBV7-2,TRBJ2-3,TGTGCCAGCAGCTTAATTACCAGGGGCACAGATACGCAGTATTTT,CASSLITRGTDTQYF
-,TRBD2,TRBV12-3/TRBV12-4,TRBJ2-7,TGTGCCAGCAGTTTTAGTAGCGGGAGAGACGAGCAGTACTTC,CASSFSSGRDEQYF
-,-,TRBV5-1,TRBJ2-5,TGCGCCAGCAGCTTGGTGGCAGAAGAGACCCAGTACTTC,CASSLVAEETQYF
few,-,TRBV6-1,TRBJ2-1,TGTGCCAGCAGACTCAAACCTCGCTCCTACAATGAGCAGTTCTTC,CASRLKPRSYNEQFF
-,-,TRBV20-1,TRBJ2-1,TGCAGTGCTAGAGCGGGAGTGATTGAGGAGCAGTTCTTC,CSARAGVIEEQFF
-,TRBD2,TRBV4-1,TRBJ2-3,TGCGCCAGCAGCGGGGTGGGCGGGAGGACGGATACGCAGTATTTT,CASSGVGGRTDTQYF
-,TRBD1,TRBV2,TRBJ1-4,TGTGCCAGCACGGGGACAGGGGGCCATGAAAAACTGTTTTTT,CASTGTGGHEKLFF
few,TRBD2,TRBV10-3,TRBJ2-1,TGTGCCATCAGCACTAGCGGGAACTACAATGAGCAGTTCTTC,CAISTSGNYNEQFF
-,-,TRBV5-1,TRBJ2-7,TGCGCCAGCAGCTTGGAGCGGGAGCAGTACTTC,CASSLEREQYF
few,-,TRBV28,TRBJ2-5,TGTGCCAGCAGTTTATTTAGTAGCCAAGAGACCCAGTACTTC,CASSLFSSQETQYF
-,TRBD1,TRBV28,TRBJ1-2,TGTGCCAGCAGGCTCTTCGGAACAGGGGCGACGAGTTCGGTAGGCTACACCTTC,CASRLFGTGATSSVGYTF
-,-,TRBV30,TRBJ2-5,TGTGCCTGGAGTGCTTTGGACCGAATCCAAGAGACCCAGTACTTC,CAWSALDRIQETQYF
few,-,TRBV2,TRBJ2-7,TGTGCCAGCAGTGGAGTTCCGCTGGAGGAGCAGTACTTC,CASSGVPLEEQYF
-,-,TRBV7-9,TRBJ2-1,TGTGCCAGCAGCTCAACTAGACCCTCCTACAATGAGCAGTTCTTC,CASSSTRPSYNEQFF